These 17 T cell receptor beta chains originate from one sample sequenced in a study of blood T cell repertoires in COVID-19. Sequencing used immunoSEQ multiplex PCR; TCRdb keeps in-frame clones, though not all of them. This table has about 200,000 clones, 85% to 90% appearing once. The specimen sequenced was peripheral blood. All receptors come from a man in his fifties or sixties who had recovered from COVID-19.

The chain has TRBV7-3 and TRBJ2-6; D is possibly TRBD2 (5 bases). The CDR3 consists of 15 residues. The germline V and J ends were trimmed by 2 bases and 0 bases, with 5 bases remaining between them. In germline, CDR1 is SGHTA, CDR2 FQGTGA. Here the CDR3 DNA reads TGTGCCAGCAGCTTAGAGGGCTCTGGGGCCAACGTCCTGACTTTC. This codes for CASSLEGSGANVLTF.

The V call is TRBV18, the J call TRBJ2-1; 8 bases are shared with TRBD1. The germline gives CDR1 KGHSH, CDR2 LQKENI. The CDR3 loop spans 17 amino acids. The junction had 7 bases not matched to a gene; V was cut back by 3 bases and J by 0 bases. CDR3 residues: CASSPWTGQSSYNEQFF. In nucleotides, the CDR3 is TGTGCCAGCTCACCTTGGACAGGGCAAAGCTCCTACAATGAGCAGTTCTTC.

This chain links TRBV19 with TRBJ1-2, with 7 bases lining up with TRBD1. The V segment lost 5 bases and the J segment 5 bases; nucleotides outside the gene matches: 14. This CDR3 is built from 16 residues. The germline V gene encodes CDR1 LNHDA and CDR2 SQIVND (reference sequence). The DNA of the CDR3 is TGTGCCAGTAGTTTACGGACAGGAGATACTGTGTATGGCTACACCTTC. It translates to CASSLRTGDTVYGYTF.

The chain couples TRBV5-5 to TRBJ2-1; TRBD2 is a possible D gene (6 bases). The CDR3 length is 15 residues. CDR1 and CDR2 (germline): SGHKS, YYEKEE (reference sequence). Trimming cost V 3 bases and J 0 bases, with 10 bases left between them. The DNA for the CDR3 is TGTGCCAGCAGCTCCGGGACTCCCTCCTACAATGAGCAGTTCTTC. This codes for CASSSGTPSYNEQFF.

The rearrangement joins TRBV29-1 to TRBJ2-1, with TRBD1 as a possible D gene (5 bases). The CDR3 covers 15 residues. The V gene's germline CDR1 is SQVTM and CDR2 ANQGSEA. The V and J ends lost 7 bases and 1 base respectively, with 17 bases between them. Here the CDR3 DNA reads TGCAGCGCTGTGCCAGGGATGGAGTCCTACAATGAGCAGTTCTTC. Translated, it gives CSAVPGMESYNEQFF.

The rearrangement joins TRBV30 to TRBJ1-5; 10 nucleotides line up with TRBD1. Germline V CDR1 and CDR2: GTSNPN, SVGIG (reference sequence). The CDR3 has 13 residues. The J segment lost 7 bases and the V segment lost 6 bases, leaving 6 bases of the junction unmatched. CDR3 sequence reads: CACTGQGTQPQHF. CDR3 nucleotides: TGTGCCTGCACGGGACAGGGGACCCAGCCCCAGCATTTT.

V usage is TRBV5-4 and J usage is TRBJ2-1, with 8 bases identical to TRBD2. Germline CDR1 SGHNT, CDR2 YYREEE (reference sequence). The ends lost 3 bases at V and 4 bases at J; junction bases unmatched: 9. This CDR3 is built from 16 residues. The CDR3 is CASSWRGALPYNEQFF. CDR3 nucleotide sequence: TGTGCCAGCAGCTGGCGGGGGGCACTACCTTACAATGAGCAGTTCTTC.

The chain joins TRBV5-1 to TRBJ2-2; a weak D match, TRBD1 (6 bases). Germline V gene sequence: CDR1 SGHRS, CDR2 YFSETQ. The length of the CDR3 is 15 residues. V was cut by 0 bases and J by 4 bases, with 10 bases left in between. CDR3 in amino acids: CASSLGQGITGELFF. CDR3 coding DNA: TGCGCCAGCAGCTTGGGCCAGGGGATCACCGGGGAGCTGTTTTTT.

The chain links TRBV24-1 to TRBJ2-1; weak D call: TRBD1 (5 bases). V was shortened by 9 bases and J by 4 bases, with 12 bases between the two germline ends. This CDR3 region has 13 residues. Germline-derived CDR1 and CDR2 are KGHDR and SFDVKD. CDR3 sequence: CATASSGYNEQFF. The CDR3 DNA reads as TGTGCCACCGCAAGCTCAGGGTACAATGAGCAGTTCTTC.

This sequence joins TRBV7-8 and TRBJ2-6; D may be TRBD2 (5 bases). Germline V gene sequence: CDR1 SGHVS, CDR2 FQNEAQ. The CDR3 runs to 16 residues. This CDR3 reads CAPWLKTGAGANVLTF. Written as DNA, the CDR3 is TGTGCACCCTGGCTTAAAACCGGGGCTGGGGCCAACGTCCTGACTTTC. Combining the CDR3 with reference TRBV7-8 and TRBJ2-6 gives the whole variable domain GAGVSQSPRYKVAKRGQDVALRCDPISGHVSLFWYQQALGQGPEFLTYFQNEAQLDKSGLPSDRFFAERPEGSVSTLKIQRTQQEDSAVYLCAPWLKTGAGANVLTFGAGSRLTVL.

V and J are TRBV20-1 and TRBJ2-1, with TRBD2 matching over 9 bases. In germline, CDR1 is DFQATT, CDR2 SNEGSKA (reference sequence). Germline trimming cut 3 bases from V and 6 bases from J; bases unmatched to any gene: 6. The CDR3 spans 14 residues. CDR3 sequence: CSASASSGTNEQFF. The DNA for the CDR3 is TGCAGTGCTAGTGCTTCTAGCGGGACCAATGAGCAGTTCTTC.

The genes are TRBV2 and TRBJ2-1; no definite D call. Germline CDR1 and CDR2: SNHLY and FYNNEI. The CDR3 length is 15 residues. The V gene lost 3 bases and the J gene lost 0 bases, with 9 bases spanning the gap. In DNA form, the CDR3 reads TGTGCCAGCAGTGAGGTTGGCGGCTCCTACAATGAGCAGTTCTTC. It codes for CASSEVGGSYNEQFF. Looking up the rest from reference TRBV2 and TRBJ2-1 gives the full variable domain: EPEVTQTPSHQVTQMGQEVILRCVPISNHLYFYWYRQILGQKVEFLVSFYNNEISEKSEIFDDQFSVERPDGSNFTLKIRSTKLEDSAMYFCASSEVGGSYNEQFFGPGTRLTVL.

This clone was seen only a few times. The rearrangement uses TRBV6-5 and TRBJ2-2, with 7 bases that match TRBD2. The CDR3 is 14 residues long. The V gene end was trimmed by 8 bases and the J gene end by 4 bases; junction bases not matched to a gene: 7. Germline V lookup: CDR1 MNHEY, CDR2 SVGAGI. CDR3 in DNA: TGTGCCAGCCAGCGGGATAAAGGCACCGGGGAGCTGTTTTTT. Protein product: CASQRDKGTGELFF.

The rearrangement links TRBV23-1 to TRBJ2-2; weak D call: TRBD2 (5 bases). TRBV23-1 is labeled an ORF, and its function is uncertain. This CDR3 spans 20 amino acids. V lost 3 bases and J 4 bases, leaving 27 bases between the germline ends. CDR3 protein: CASSQWLARTRTKTTGELFF. The CDR3 nucleotides are TGCGCCAGCAGTCAGTGGTTAGCGAGAACCCGAACAAAAACCACCGGGGAGCTGTTTTTT.

The rearrangement joins TRBV5-1 to TRBJ2-1; 8 positions match TRBD1. The CDR3 has 14 residues. The V segment lost 4 bases and the J segment 4 bases; nucleotides outside the gene matches: 4. CDR1 and CDR2 (germline): SGHRS, YFSETQ. As DNA, the CDR3 is TGCGCCAGCAGCCAGACAGGGGAGTACAATGAGCAGTTCTTC. It translates to CASSQTGEYNEQFF.

The chain has TRBV6-5 and TRBJ2-7; a weak D match, TRBD2 (7 bases). Trimming took 8 bases from V and 3 from J, leaving 14 bases between them. CDR1 is MNHEY and CDR2 is SVGAGI in the germline V gene. This CDR3 is 13 amino acids long. CDR3 nucleotide sequence: TGTGCCAGCGGGGGGGCCGGGTTCTACGAGCAGTACTTC. Protein product: CASGGAGFYEQYF.

The rearrangement joins TRBV28 to TRBJ1-5; 8 bases align to TRBD1. The CDR3 is 14 amino acids. Germline CDR1 reads MDHEN; CDR2 reads SYDVKM. J lost 11 bases, V lost 4 bases, and 10 bases had no gene match. The CDR3 here is CASSSRGRGLAQHF. The CDR3 DNA follows: TGTGCCAGCAGTTCCAGGGGGCGCGGTTTAGCCCAGCATTTT.